These T cell receptor beta chains were read from a single sample in a study of blood T cell repertoires in COVID-19. Here immunoSEQ multiplex PCR was the method, and the copy in TCRdb shows in-frame clones only, minus some. Of 88,000 or so clones in the sample, 85% to 90% were seen once. The material sequenced was peripheral blood. The source is a man aged 60-69 years with acute or convalescent COVID-19. The CDR3 runs from the conserved cysteine through the conserved F or W. D genes are given only for firm matches. For some rows the clone size is stated as once, few or many, or as a class when expanded; others skip it.

>few|TRBJ2-3|TRBD2|TRBV7-9
TGTGCCAGCAGCTTAGGACTAGCGGGGGTTACAGATACGCAGTATTTT
CASSLGLAGVTDTQYF
>-|TRBJ1-6|TRBD1|TRBV5-1
TGCGCCAGCAGCGCGGGACAGGAATATTCACCCCTCCACTTT
CASSAGQEYSPLHF
>few|TRBJ1-1|-|TRBV11-3
TGTGCCAGCAGCCACAATCGGGGGGGACGAGGGGACACTGAAGCTTTCTTT
CASSHNRGGRGDTEAFF
>-|TRBJ2-7|-|TRBV12-3/TRBV12-4
TGTGCCAGTAGGTCTAGCGTCTCCTACGAGCAGTACTTC
CASRSSVSYEQYF
>-|TRBJ1-1|-|TRBV6-5
TGTGCCAGCAGCCCGTCCCGCGGGGGCACTGAAGCTTTCTTT
CASSPSRGGTEAFF
>-|TRBJ2-1|-|TRBV5-1
TGCGCCAGCAGCTTAGATAGTTCCTACAATGAGCAGTTCTTC
CASSLDSSYNEQFF
>-|TRBJ1-1|-|TRBV18
TGTGCCAGCTCCCAGGGGACGGACACTGAAGCTTTCTTT
CASSQGTDTEAFF
>-|TRBJ2-1|-|TRBV5-1
TGCGCCAGCAGCTTGGCCGGGGGGCCCAATGAGCAGTTCTTC
CASSLAGGPNEQFF
>-|TRBJ1-2|-|TRBV30
TGTGCCTGGAGTGTACCAGTGGGCGGCTACACCTTC
CAWSVPVGGYTF
>-|TRBJ1-1|-|TRBV2
TGTGCCAGCAGTGTAGTGACAGGAGAAGCAGCTTTCTTT
CASSVVTGEAAFF
>-|TRBJ1-1|TRBD1|TRBV9
TGTGCCAGCAGCGGGACAGGGGTGAACACTGAAGCTTTCTTT
CASSGTGVNTEAFF
>-|TRBJ1-2|-|TRBV28
TGTGCCAGCAGTCGTCTTGGGGGGGGCTACACCTTC
CASSRLGGGYTF
>few|TRBJ2-5|TRBD2|TRBV30
TGTGCCTGGAACCAACTAGCGGGAGGGTCTGAGACCCAGTACTTC
CAWNQLAGGSETQYF
>-|TRBJ1-6|-|TRBV5-1
TGCGCCAGCAGCCCCGGGGGGAGAGAGAATTCACCCCTCCACTTT
CASSPGGRENSPLHF
>few|TRBJ2-2|TRBD2|TRBV10-3
TGTGCCATCAGTGTAGCCCCTAATAGCGGGAGCAACACCGGGGAGCTGTTTTTT
CAISVAPNSGSNTGELFF
>-|TRBJ2-3|TRBD2|TRBV19
TGTGCCAGTAGTATGATTCGGGCGGGGGGCCGACAAGATACGCAGTATTTT
CASSMIRAGGRQDTQYF
>few|TRBJ1-1|TRBD1|TRBV19
TGTGCCAGTATTAGGGGACAGGGGAACACTGAAGCTTTCTTT
CASIRGQGNTEAFF
>once|TRBJ2-1|-|TRBV7-9
TGTGCCAGCAGCTTAGTTCGGCAGGGGGGAAATGAGCAGTTCTTC
CASSLVRQGGNEQFF
>-|TRBJ2-7|TRBD2|TRBV19
TGTGCCAGTAGTATAGGACTAGCGGGAGCAAACTCCTACGAGCAGTACTTC
CASSIGLAGANSYEQYF
>-|TRBJ1-6|TRBD1|TRBV7-2
TGTGCCAGCAGCTTGGGACAGGGGAACGAATCACCCCTCCACTTT
CASSLGQGNESPLHF
>once|TRBJ1-4|-|TRBV18
TGTGCCAGCTCACCCCTGAGCAATGAAAAACTGTTTTTT
CASSPLSNEKLFF
>-|TRBJ1-1|-|TRBV7-2
TGTGCCAGCAGCTTAATCGGGGAGGTTGAAGCTTTCTTT
CASSLIGEVEAFF
>few|TRBJ1-1|TRBD1|TRBV4-3
TGCGCCAGCAGCCAAGATCCTGTGGACAGGGGCTTAACTAGGGCTTTCTTT
CASSQDPVDRGLTRAFF
>few|TRBJ1-4|-|TRBV28
TGTGCCAGCAGTCTCAGACAGTCTAATGAAAAACTGTTTTTT
CASSLRQSNEKLFF
>-|TRBJ1-2|TRBD1|TRBV3-1/TRBV3-2
TGTGCCAGCAGCCAAGAAACGGACAGGGGCTATGGCTACACCTTC
CASSQETDRGYGYTF
>-|TRBJ1-2|TRBD1|TRBV5-6
TGTGCCAGCAGCTTGGGGGACAGGGGGCGACTCCATGGCTACACCTTC
CASSLGDRGRLHGYTF
>once|TRBJ2-1|-|TRBV5-1
TGCGCCAGCAGCGGCCGGGACTACAATGAGCAGTTCTTC
CASSGRDYNEQFF
>-|TRBJ2-6|TRBD1|TRBV11-3
TGTGCCAGCAGCCCCAACAGGGGCTCTGGGGCCAACGTCCTGACTTTC
CASSPNRGSGANVLTF
>-|TRBJ2-7|-|TRBV5-8
TGTGCCAGCAGCTTAAGCGACGCCGGGGAGCAGTACTTC
CASSLSDAGEQYF
>-|TRBJ2-7|-|TRBV7-9
TGTGCCAGCAGCCCCCAGGGGGGTACCTACGAGCAGTACTTC
CASSPQGGTYEQYF
>-|TRBJ1-3|-|TRBV10-3
TGTGCCATCAGTGATACAGGGAGGGTAAACACCATATATTTT
CAISDTGRVNTIYF
>-|TRBJ2-1|TRBD2|TRBV30
TGTGCCTGGGGTGGCTCGACTAGCGGGAGGCCCCGCTCCTACAATGAGCAGTTCTTC
CAWGGSTSGRPRSYNEQFF
>-|TRBJ2-5|TRBD1|TRBV28
TGTGCCAGCAGTTTACAAGGGGGCCGGCGGACCCAGTACTTC
CASSLQGGRRTQYF
>-|TRBJ2-1|TRBD2|TRBV2
TGTGCCAGCAGGAGTAGGGGCGGGCTAGCGGGGGGGGGTGAGCAGTTCTTC
CASRSRGGLAGGGEQFF
>-|TRBJ1-3|TRBD1|TRBV9
TGTGCCAGCAGCCCGGGGACAGGGGGCAACTCTGGAAACACCATATATTTT
CASSPGTGGNSGNTIYF
>-|TRBJ2-3|TRBD2|TRBV9
TGTGCCAGCAGCGCCGCTAGCGGGGGGACAGATACGCAGTATTTT
CASSAASGGTDTQYF
>-|TRBJ2-5|-|TRBV7-2
TGTGCCAGCAGCTTAGTAGCAAAATTAGAGACCCAGTACTTC
CASSLVAKLETQYF
>-|TRBJ1-5|TRBD1|TRBV11-1
TGTGCCAGCAGCGAGGGACAGGGAGGCAATCAGCCCCAGCATTTT
CASSEGQGGNQPQHF
>-|TRBJ2-1|-|TRBV9
TGTGCCAGCAGCGTAGGGTGGGAGAATGAGCAGTTCTTC
CASSVGWENEQFF